This paragraph reports one TCR beta chain. Antigen specificity is unknown. A J-beta primer mix and a sample-barcoded 5' primer were used in a second PCR of about 7 to 12 cycles. TCRdb recomputed calls from the 5' RACE reads with MiXCR, one row per CDR3 protein. The data contain about 1,000,000 distinct CDR3 sequences, more than 35% of them singletons. This entry comes from a study of blood T cells in healthy people across ages. Per the germline V gene, CDR1 is LNHDA and CDR2 is SQIVND (reference sequence). This CDR3 contains 16 residues. Losses at the gene ends were 5 bases for V and 4 bases for J; bases not matched to a gene: 8. Study-wide findings and caveats: Naive CD4+ cells and diversity were both higher in long-lived donors than in aged donors. CMV infection status of these donors was not known. Diversity of TCR beta per million T cells declined in a roughly linear way with age.

The chain links TRBV19 to TRBJ1-1; 12 bases match TRBD1. Sequenced input: blood. This receptor was identified in a woman aged 55 to 70 in good health. CDR3 nucleotides: TGTGCCAGTAGTGCCGGGACAGGGGGCGGGGGCACTGAAGCTTTCTTT. Translating it yields CASSAGTGGGGTEAFF. Full variable domain (rest looked up from reference TRBV19 and TRBJ1-1): DGGITQSPKYLFRKEGQNVTLSCEQNLNHDAMYWYRQDPGQGLRLIYYSQIVNDFQKGDIAEGYSVSREKKESFPLTVTSAQKNPTAFYLCASSAGTGGGGTEAFFGQGTRLTVV.